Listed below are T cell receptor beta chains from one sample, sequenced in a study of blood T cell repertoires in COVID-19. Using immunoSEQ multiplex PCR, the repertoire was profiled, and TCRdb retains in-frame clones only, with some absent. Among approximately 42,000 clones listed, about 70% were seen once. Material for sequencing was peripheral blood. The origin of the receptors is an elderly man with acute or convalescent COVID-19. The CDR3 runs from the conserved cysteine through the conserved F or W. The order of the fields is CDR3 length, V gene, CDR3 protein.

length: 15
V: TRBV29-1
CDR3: CSVVTWAGGGNEQFF

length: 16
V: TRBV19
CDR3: CASNLDRGALWQPQHF

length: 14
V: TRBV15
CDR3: CATSRGRTENEQFF

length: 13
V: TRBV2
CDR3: CASTAVPNQPQHF

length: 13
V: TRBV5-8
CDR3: CASSNRDRYEQYF

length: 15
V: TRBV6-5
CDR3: CASKTGASGSNEQYF

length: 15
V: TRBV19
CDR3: CASSRAGTAGQPQHF

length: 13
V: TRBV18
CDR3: CASSPSSGGEQFF

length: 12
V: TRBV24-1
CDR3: CATSQTNNEQFF

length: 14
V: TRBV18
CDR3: CASSLGTSGPGYTF

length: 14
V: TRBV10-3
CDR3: CAISEQATNQPQHF

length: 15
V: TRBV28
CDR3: CASSRSTAGNQPQHF

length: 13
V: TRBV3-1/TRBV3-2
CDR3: CASSQGTPSGQYF

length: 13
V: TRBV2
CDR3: CASSFRAVYGYTF

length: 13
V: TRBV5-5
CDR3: CASSGQINQPQHF

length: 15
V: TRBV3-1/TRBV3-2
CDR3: CASSLGTGMGQPQHF

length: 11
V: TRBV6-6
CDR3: CASKTDNEQFF

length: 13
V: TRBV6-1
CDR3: CASSSSPGLEQFF

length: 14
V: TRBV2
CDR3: CASRFQGASTEAFF

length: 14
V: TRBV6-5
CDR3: CASRAGLFTEGLFF

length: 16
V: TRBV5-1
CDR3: CASSTATGASTDTQYF

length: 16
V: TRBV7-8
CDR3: CASSRGTSGLQETQYF

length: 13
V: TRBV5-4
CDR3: CASSRMRGYEQYF

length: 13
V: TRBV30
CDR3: CAQGDRGTYEQYF

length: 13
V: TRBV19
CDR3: CASSLTGAIGYTF

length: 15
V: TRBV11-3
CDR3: CASSEDGRGRGEQFF

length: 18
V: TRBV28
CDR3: CASSWTFGGTGGNQPQHF

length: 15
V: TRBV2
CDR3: CASSPSGLGNQPQHF

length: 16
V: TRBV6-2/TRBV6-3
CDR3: CASTPPGLAGASEQFF

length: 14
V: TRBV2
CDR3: CASRGTGGDSPLHF

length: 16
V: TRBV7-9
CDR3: CASSFGLAGGAGELFF

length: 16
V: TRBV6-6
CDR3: CATILAGGPYTGELFF

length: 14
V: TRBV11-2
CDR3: CASSPWTDSGEQYF

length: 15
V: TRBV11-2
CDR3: CASSLAGAVFDEQFF

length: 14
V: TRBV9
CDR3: CASKAGTSTDTQYF

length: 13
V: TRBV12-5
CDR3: CASARDIREKLFF

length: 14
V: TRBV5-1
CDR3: CASSLGGYADGYTF

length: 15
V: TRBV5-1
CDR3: CASSPGQRHYNEQFF

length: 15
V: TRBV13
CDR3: CASSQSGRAGNEQFF

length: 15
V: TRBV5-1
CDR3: CASSPEIQRGEKLFF

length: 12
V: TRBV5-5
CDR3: CASSLTSWEQYF

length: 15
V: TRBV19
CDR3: CASSILAGAGGEQFF

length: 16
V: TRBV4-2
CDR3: CASSQPLTGNYNEQFF

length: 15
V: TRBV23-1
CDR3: CASENRGILYNEQFF

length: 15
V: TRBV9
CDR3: CASSVGGQVGDTQYF

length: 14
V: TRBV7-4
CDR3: CASRLRGRFGTQYF

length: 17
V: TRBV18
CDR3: CASSPPSVAGRRDTQYF

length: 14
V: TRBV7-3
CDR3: CASSLGSGPYEQYF

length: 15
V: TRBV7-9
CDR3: CASSFYTATRNEQFF

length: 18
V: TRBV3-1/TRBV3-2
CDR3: CASSQERERGRGNYGYTF

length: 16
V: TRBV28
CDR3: CASSPGTSGKSDTQYF

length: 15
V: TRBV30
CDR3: CAWSGGINSNQPQHF

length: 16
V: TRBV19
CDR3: CASSLGLAAPQNTQYF

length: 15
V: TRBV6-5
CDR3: CASKRATGDNSPLHF

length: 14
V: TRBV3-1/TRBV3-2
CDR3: CASSLTNYNSPLHF